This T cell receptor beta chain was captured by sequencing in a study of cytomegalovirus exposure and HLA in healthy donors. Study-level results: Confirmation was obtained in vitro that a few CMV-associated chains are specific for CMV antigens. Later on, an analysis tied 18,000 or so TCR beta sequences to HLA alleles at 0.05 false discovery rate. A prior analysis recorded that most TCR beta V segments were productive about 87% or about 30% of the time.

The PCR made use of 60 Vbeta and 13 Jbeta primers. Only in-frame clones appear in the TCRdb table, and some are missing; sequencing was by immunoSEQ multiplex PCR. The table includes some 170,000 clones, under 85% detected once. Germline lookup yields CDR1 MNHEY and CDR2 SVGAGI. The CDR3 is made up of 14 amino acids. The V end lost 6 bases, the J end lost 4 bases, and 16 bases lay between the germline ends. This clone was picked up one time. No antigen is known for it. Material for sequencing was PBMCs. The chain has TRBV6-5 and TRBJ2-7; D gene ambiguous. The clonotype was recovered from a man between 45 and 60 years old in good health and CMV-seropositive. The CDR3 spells CASSPLLKWYEQYF. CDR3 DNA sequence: TGTGCCAGCAGCCCTTTACTTAAGTGGTACGAGCAGTACTTC.